The clone carrying this TCR beta chain has a count of ten or more. Its antigen is still unknown. Germline V gene data show CDR1 as SGHRS and CDR2 as YFSETQ. The CDR3 totals 14 residues. V shed 0 bases and J shed 5 bases, with 12 bases lying between them. Via MiXCR, TCRdb re-called the 5' RACE reads, giving one row per CDR3 protein. The profile shows 500,000 to 700,000 distinct CDR3 sequences, roughly 7.1% of them singletons. This sample is part of a study of identical twins. Findings of the study overall: Zero-insertion analyses might be partly confounded by invariant T cells like MAIT and iNKT.

These data were also filed under a second study, of yellow fever vaccine responses in identical twins.

Sequencing was done on a sample of PBMCs. The chain couples TRBV5-1 to TRBJ2-7; D assignment may be TRBD1 or TRBD2 (5 bases each). This TCR derives from a woman aged 18-30 years in good health. CDR3 protein: CASSLDPSRDEQYF. In nucleotides, the CDR3 is TGCGCCAGCAGCTTGGACCCTAGCAGGGACGAGCAGTACTTC.